The source of this T cell receptor (beta chain) is a study of T cell changes during pregnancy in multiple sclerosis. This CDR3 has 15 residues. The ends lost 1 base at V and 0 bases at J; junction bases unmatched: 2. The germline CDR1 and CDR2 sequences are SGHDT and YYEEEE. This table comes from immunoSEQ multiplex PCR, and its TCRdb copy is limited to in-frame clones, with some not included. The sample yields fewer than 40,000 clones, approximately 90% seen once. This sequence was found in a female donor with multiple sclerosis, enrolled in a pregnancy study. This specimen was CD8+ T cells from peripheral blood mononuclear cells, taken in the first trimester of pregnancy. The chain employs TRBV5-6 and TRBJ2-3; 7 bases map to TRBD2. The CDR3 sequence is CASSLWGGSTDTQYF. The CDR3 bases are TGTGCCAGCAGCTTGTGGGGGGGGAGCACAGATACGCAGTATTTT.